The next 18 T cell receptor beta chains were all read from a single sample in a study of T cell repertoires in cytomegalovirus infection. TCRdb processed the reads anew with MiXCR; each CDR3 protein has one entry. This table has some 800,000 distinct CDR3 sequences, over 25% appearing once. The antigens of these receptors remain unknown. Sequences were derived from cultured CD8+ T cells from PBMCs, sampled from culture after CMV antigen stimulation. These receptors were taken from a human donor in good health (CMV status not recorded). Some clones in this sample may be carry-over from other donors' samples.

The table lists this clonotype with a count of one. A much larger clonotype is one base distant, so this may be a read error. This CDR3 reads CANSLAIGDTEAFF. DNA for the CDR3: TGTGCCAACAGCTTAGCTATAGGGGACACTGAAGCTTTCTTT. This chain connects TRBV7-6 to TRBJ1-1, with D perhaps matching TRBD1 (5 bases). The CDR3 totals 14 residues. CDR1 is SGHVS and CDR2 is FNYEAQ in the germline V gene.

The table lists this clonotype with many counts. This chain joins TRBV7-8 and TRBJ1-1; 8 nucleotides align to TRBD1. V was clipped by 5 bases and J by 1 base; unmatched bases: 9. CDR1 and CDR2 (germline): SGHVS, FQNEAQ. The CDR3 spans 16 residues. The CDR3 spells CASSKRATGENTEAFF. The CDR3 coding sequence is TGTGCCAGCAGCAAAAGGGCGACAGGGGAGAACACTGAAGCTTTCTTT.

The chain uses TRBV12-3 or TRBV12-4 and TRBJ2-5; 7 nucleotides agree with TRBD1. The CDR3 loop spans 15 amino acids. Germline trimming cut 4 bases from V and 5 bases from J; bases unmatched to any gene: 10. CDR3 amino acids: CASSSARQGLETQYF. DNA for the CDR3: TGTGCCAGCAGTTCGGCCAGACAGGGTTTGGAGACCCAGTACTTC.

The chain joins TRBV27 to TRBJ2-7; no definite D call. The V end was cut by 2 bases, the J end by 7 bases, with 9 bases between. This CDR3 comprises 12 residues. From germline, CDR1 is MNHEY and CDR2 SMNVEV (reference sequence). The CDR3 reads CASSLNANEQYF. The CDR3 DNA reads TGTGCCAGCAGTTTAAACGCGAATGAGCAGTACTTC.

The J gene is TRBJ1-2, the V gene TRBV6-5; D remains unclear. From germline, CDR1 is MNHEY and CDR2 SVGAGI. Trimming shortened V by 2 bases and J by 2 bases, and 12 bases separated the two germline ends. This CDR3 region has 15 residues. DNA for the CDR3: TGTGCCAGCAGTTACGGAGGTGGAACAAACTATGGCTACACCTTC. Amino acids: CASSYGGGTNYGYTF.

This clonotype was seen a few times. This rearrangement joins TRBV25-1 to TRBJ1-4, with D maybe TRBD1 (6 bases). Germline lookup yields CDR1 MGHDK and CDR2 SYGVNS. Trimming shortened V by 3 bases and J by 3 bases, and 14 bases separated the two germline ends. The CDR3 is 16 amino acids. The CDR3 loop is CASSDSRGRANEKLFF. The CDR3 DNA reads TGTGCCAGCAGTGATTCTCGGGGGCGGGCTAATGAAAAACTGTTTTTT.

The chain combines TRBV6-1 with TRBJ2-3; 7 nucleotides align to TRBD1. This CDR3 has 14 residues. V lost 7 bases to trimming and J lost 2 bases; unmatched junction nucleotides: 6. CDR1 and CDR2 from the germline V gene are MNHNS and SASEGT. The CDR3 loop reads CASTTGQLTDTQYF. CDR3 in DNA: TGTGCCAGCACTACGGGACAGCTCACAGATACGCAGTATTTT.

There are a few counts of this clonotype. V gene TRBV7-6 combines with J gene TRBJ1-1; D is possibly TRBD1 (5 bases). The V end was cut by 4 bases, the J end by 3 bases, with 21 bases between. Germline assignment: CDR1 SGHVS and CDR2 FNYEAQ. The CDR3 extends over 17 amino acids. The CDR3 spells CASSSFRDGPGDTEAFF. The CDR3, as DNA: TGTGCCAGCAGCTCCTTTCGGGACGGCCCCGGGGACACTGAAGCTTTCTTT.

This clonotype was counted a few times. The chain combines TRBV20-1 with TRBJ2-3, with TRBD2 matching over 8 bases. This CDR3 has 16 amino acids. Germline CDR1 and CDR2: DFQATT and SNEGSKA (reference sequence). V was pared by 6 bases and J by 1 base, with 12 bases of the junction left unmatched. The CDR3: CSAPQAGASGTDTQYF. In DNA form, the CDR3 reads TGCAGTGCCCCTCAAGCGGGGGCTTCGGGCACAGATACGCAGTATTTT.

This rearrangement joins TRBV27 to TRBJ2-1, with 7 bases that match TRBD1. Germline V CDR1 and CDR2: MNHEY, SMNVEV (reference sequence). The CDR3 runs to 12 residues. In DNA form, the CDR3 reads TGTGCAACGGGACAGCCATACAATGAGCAGTTCTTC. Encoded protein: CATGQPYNEQFF.

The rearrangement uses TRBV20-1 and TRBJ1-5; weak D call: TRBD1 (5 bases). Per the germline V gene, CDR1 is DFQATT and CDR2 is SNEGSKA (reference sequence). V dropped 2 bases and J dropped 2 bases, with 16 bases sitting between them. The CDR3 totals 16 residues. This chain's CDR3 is CSARRRGAGGNQPQHF. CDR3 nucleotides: TGCAGTGCTAGAAGGAGGGGAGCGGGGGGCAATCAGCCCCAGCATTTT.

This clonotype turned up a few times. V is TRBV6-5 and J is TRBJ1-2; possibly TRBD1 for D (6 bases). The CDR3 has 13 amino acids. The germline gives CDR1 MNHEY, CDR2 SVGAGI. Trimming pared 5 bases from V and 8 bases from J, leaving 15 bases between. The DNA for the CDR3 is TGTGCCAGCAGTCTTCAGGAGGGGGGAGGCTACACCTTC. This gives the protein CASSLQEGGGYTF.

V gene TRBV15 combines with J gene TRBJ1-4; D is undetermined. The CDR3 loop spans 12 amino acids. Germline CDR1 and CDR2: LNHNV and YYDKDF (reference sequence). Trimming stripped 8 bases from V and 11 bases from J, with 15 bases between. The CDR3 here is CATQRPDRKLFF. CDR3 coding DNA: TGTGCCACCCAGCGACCCGATAGGAAACTGTTTTTT. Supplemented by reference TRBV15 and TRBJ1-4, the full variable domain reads DAMVIQNPRYQVTQFGKPVTLSCSQTLNHNVMYWYQQKSSQAPKLLFHYYDKDFNNEADTPDNFQSRRPNTSFCFLDIRSPGLGDTAMYLCATQRPDRKLFFGSGTQLSVL.

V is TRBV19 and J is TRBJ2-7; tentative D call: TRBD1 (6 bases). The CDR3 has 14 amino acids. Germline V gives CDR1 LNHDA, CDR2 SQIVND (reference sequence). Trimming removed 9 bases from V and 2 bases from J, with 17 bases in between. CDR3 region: CASALRTVPYEQYF. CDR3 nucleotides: TGTGCCAGCGCACTCCGGACAGTTCCCTACGAGCAGTACTTC. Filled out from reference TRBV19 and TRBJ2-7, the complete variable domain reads DGGITQSPKYLFRKEGQNVTLSCEQNLNHDAMYWYRQDPGQGLRLIYYSQIVNDFQKGDIAEGYSVSREKKESFPLTVTSAQKNPTAFYLCASALRTVPYEQYFGPGTRLTVT.

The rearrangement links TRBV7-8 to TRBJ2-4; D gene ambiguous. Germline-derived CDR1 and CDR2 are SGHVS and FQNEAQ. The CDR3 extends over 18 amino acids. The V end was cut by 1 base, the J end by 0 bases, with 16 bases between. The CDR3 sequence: CASSLDSTTGLAKNIQYF. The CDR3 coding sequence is TGTGCCAGCAGCTTAGACTCTACTACGGGCTTAGCCAAAAACATTCAGTACTTC.

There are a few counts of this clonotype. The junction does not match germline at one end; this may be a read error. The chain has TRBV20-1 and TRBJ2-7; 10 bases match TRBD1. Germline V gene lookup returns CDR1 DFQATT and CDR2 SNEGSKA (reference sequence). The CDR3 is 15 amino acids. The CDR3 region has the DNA TGCAGTGCTAGAGATTGGGGACAGGGGTCCTCCGAGCAGTACTTC. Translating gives CSARDWGQGSSEQYF.

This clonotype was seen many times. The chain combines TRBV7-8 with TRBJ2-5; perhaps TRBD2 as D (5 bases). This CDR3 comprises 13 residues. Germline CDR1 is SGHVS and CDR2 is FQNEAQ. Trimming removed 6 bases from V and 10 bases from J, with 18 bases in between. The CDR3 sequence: CASRRHVGVSQYF. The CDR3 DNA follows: TGTGCCAGCAGACGCCACGTGGGAGTGAGCCAGTACTTC.

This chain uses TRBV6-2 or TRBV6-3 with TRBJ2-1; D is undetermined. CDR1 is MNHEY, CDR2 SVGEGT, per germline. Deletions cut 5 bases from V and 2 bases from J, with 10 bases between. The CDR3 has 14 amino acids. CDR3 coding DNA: TGTGCCAGCAGTCAGACCAGAGCCTACAATGAGCAGTTCTTC. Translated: CASSQTRAYNEQFF.